These 16 T cell receptor beta chains came from one sample sequenced in a study of early T cells in non-severe SARS-CoV-2 infection. TCRdb processed the 5' RACE reads anew with MiXCR; each CDR3 protein has one entry. The sample shows 30,000 or so distinct CDR3 sequences, about 4.5% of them seen only once. Input material: whole blood. The source is an adult who was a healthcare worker with PCR-confirmed SARS-CoV-2 infection or an uninfected control (not recorded which).

This chain connects TRBV18 to TRBJ2-2; perhaps TRBD2 as D (6 bases). This CDR3 region has 17 residues. The V gene's germline CDR1 is KGHSH and CDR2 LQKENI. V dropped 3 bases and J dropped 2 bases, with 16 bases sitting between them. CDR3 region: CASSPRSGRYNTGELFF. In DNA, the CDR3 is TGTGCCAGCTCACCCAGAAGCGGGCGCTATAACACCGGGGAGCTGTTTTTT.

This clonotype was observed many times. Written as DNA, the CDR3 is TGCGCCAGCAGCTCGGGACCGCTGCGGGGCTACACCTTC. As protein: CASSSGPLRGYTF. The chain has TRBV5-1 and TRBJ1-2; D might be TRBD1 (5 bases). The V gene lost 3 bases and the J gene lost 8 bases, with 14 bases spanning the gap. This CDR3 region has 13 residues. Germline V gene lookup returns CDR1 SGHRS and CDR2 YFSETQ.

At least ten counts were recorded for this clonotype. The chain joins TRBV12-3 or TRBV12-4 to TRBJ1-4; unclear D gene. V was clipped by 3 bases and J by 0 bases, with 2 bases between them. The CDR3 loop spans 13 amino acids. The CDR3: CASSFTTNEKLFF. Here the CDR3 DNA reads TGTGCCAGCAGTTTTACAACTAATGAAAAACTGTTTTTT.

The CDR3 here is CASSLFYKTEAFF. The CDR3 region has the DNA TGCGCCAGCAGCTTGTTTTACAAAACTGAAGCTTTCTTT. The chain recombines TRBV5-1 with TRBJ1-1; D call uncertain. This CDR3 is 13 amino acids long. CDR1 SGHRS and CDR2 YFSETQ come from the germline V gene. Trimming took 1 base from V and 5 from J, leaving 9 bases between them.

This clonotype was detected many times. The chain employs TRBV5-1 and TRBJ2-1, with 9 bases identical to TRBD2. This CDR3 region has 13 residues. Germline CDR1 reads SGHRS; CDR2 reads YFSETQ. V gave up 3 bases and J gave up 8 bases; unmatched junction bases: 3. CDR3 nucleotides: TGCGCCAGCAGCTCGGGACTAGCCGATGAGCAGTTCTTC. Amino acid sequence: CASSSGLADEQFF.

This clonotype was counted ten times or more. The chain has TRBV11-2 and TRBJ2-3; D is perhaps TRBD1 (6 bases). CDR1 and CDR2 (germline): SGHAT, FQNNGV. This CDR3 spans 15 amino acids. Trimming cost V 3 bases and J 2 bases, with 12 bases left between them. The CDR3 region is CASSFGAGATDTQYF. As DNA, the CDR3 is TGTGCCAGCAGCTTTGGGGCAGGGGCCACAGATACGCAGTATTTT. The full variable domain, in which reference TRBV11-2 and TRBJ2-3 provide the parts outside the CDR3, is EAGVAQSPRYKIIEKRQSVAFWCNPISGHATLYWYQQILGQGPKLLIQFQNNGVVDDSQLPKDRFSAERLKGVDSTLKIQPAKLEDSAVYLCASSFGAGATDTQYFGPGTRLTVL.

The sample holds many counts of this clonotype. This chain connects TRBV6-1 to TRBJ2-7, with D tentatively TRBD2 (5 bases). This CDR3 is 15 amino acids long. V shed 3 bases and J shed 8 bases, with 20 bases lying between them. The V gene's germline CDR1 is MNHNS and CDR2 SASEGT. Written as DNA, the CDR3 is TGTGCCAGCAGTGACGGGCGGATGAGGGCCTTTCAGCAGTACTTC. Its translation is CASSDGRMRAFQQYF.

The chain uses TRBV18 and TRBJ2-3; D is undetermined. Germline V CDR1 and CDR2: KGHSH, LQKENI. Trimming shortened V by 2 bases and J by 7 bases, and 7 bases separated the two germline ends. The CDR3 is 12 amino acids. In nucleotides, the CDR3 is TGTGCCAGCTCACCAGGGGAAAATACGCAGTATTTT. It specifies CASSPGENTQYF.

The rearrangement joins TRBV29-1 to TRBJ2-1; D remains unclear. CDR3 length: 14 amino acids. The V end lost 5 bases, the J end lost 2 bases, and 13 bases lay between the germline ends. Germline V CDR1 and CDR2: SQVTM, ANQGSEA. The CDR3 loop is CSVFHPAPYNEQFF. DNA of the CDR3: TGCAGCGTTTTTCACCCAGCTCCCTACAATGAGCAGTTCTTC.

The sample holds many counts of this clonotype. The chain combines TRBV2 with TRBJ1-5; D possibly corresponds to TRBD1 (6 bases). Germline V lookup: CDR1 SNHLY, CDR2 FYNNEI. The CDR3 is made up of 15 amino acids. The germline V and J ends were trimmed by 6 bases and 1 base, with 13 bases remaining between them. The DNA for the CDR3 is TGTGCCAGCAGGGGGATCAGGGGAAGCAATCAGCCCCAGCATTTT. It encodes CASRGIRGSNQPQHF.

With regard to this clonotype: Possible read error: a much larger clone is one base away. The chain recombines TRBV6-1 with TRBJ2-7; tentatively, D is TRBD2 (5 bases). CDR3 length: 15 residues. CDR1 MNHNS and CDR2 SASEGT come from the germline V gene. Here the CDR3 DNA reads TGTGTCAGCAGTGACGGGCGGATGAGGGCCTTTCAGCAGTACTTC. Protein: CVSSDGRMRAFQQYF.

The chain couples TRBV29-1 to TRBJ1-1; 7 bases are shared with TRBD1. Germline assignment: CDR1 SQVTM and CDR2 ANQGSEA. With 8 bases clipped from V and 3 bases from J, the junction kept 6 bases outside the gene matches. CDR3 size: 12 residues. CDR3 bases: TGCAGCCACGCTCAGGGGGACACTGAAGCTTTCTTT. It is translated as CSHAQGDTEAFF. Full variable domain (missing parts from reference TRBV29-1 and TRBJ1-1): SAVISQKPSRDICQRGTSLTIQCQVDSQVTMMFWYRQQPGQSLTLIATANQGSEATYESGFVIDKFPISRPNLTFSTLTVSNMSPEDSSIYLCSHAQGDTEAFFGQGTRLTVV.

This clonotype has at least ten counts. The chain carries TRBV2 and TRBJ2-3, with D unclear. Trimming shortened V by 6 bases and J by 3 bases, and 10 bases separated the two germline ends. CDR1 and CDR2 (germline): SNHLY, FYNNEI. This CDR3 has 13 amino acids. CDR3 coding DNA: TGTGCCAGCAGGGCAAGATTGACAGATACGCAGTATTTT. Residues: CASRARLTDTQYF.

In this sample, this clonotype turned up many times. CDR3 in amino acids: CASSARVGLSYEQYF. CDR3 DNA sequence: TGTGCCAGCAGCGCCAGGGTAGGGCTTTCTTACGAGCAGTACTTC. The chain carries TRBV7-9 and TRBJ2-7, with D possibly being TRBD1 (5 bases). This CDR3 has 15 residues. The V gene's germline CDR1 is SEHNR and CDR2 FQNEAQ (reference sequence). Trimming cost V 5 bases and J 4 bases, with 18 bases left between them.

The chain combines TRBV15 with TRBJ2-7; D is perhaps TRBD1 (5 bases). The CDR3 has 13 residues. CDR1 and CDR2 (germline): LNHNV, YYDKDF (reference sequence). V was pared by 3 bases and J by 3 bases, with 9 bases between. This CDR3 is CATSRQGIYEQYF. The CDR3 region has the DNA TGTGCCACCAGCAGGCAGGGTATCTACGAGCAGTACTTC.

The genes are TRBV20-1 and TRBJ1-5, with unresolved D. CDR1 is DFQATT, CDR2 SNEGSKA, per germline (reference sequence). V lost 0 bases, J lost 9 bases, and 15 bases lay in between. The CDR3 length is 14 residues. The CDR3: CSARDTAAQGPQHF. CDR3 DNA sequence: TGCAGTGCTAGAGATACGGCGGCTCAAGGGCCCCAGCATTTT.